The 14 T cell receptor beta chains below come from one sample, sequenced in a study of blood T cells in healthy people across ages. A second about 6 to 12 cycle PCR used barcoded and J-beta primers. From the 5' RACE reads, TCRdb called clonotypes with MiXCR, one entry per CDR3 protein. The repertoire holds over a million distinct CDR3 sequences, with around 45% as singletons. The sequenced material came from blood. The receptor source for this set is an older woman in good health.

The rearrangement uses TRBV29-1 and TRBJ2-1, with 7 positions matching TRBD2. The CDR3 has 13 amino acids. CDR1 is SQVTM, CDR2 ANQGSEA, per germline. V lost 6 bases, J lost 4 bases, and 6 bases stayed unmatched. CDR3 nucleotides: TGCAGCGTGGCTGCTAGCGGTTACAATGAGCAGTTCTTC. It yields the protein CSVAASGYNEQFF.

This rearrangement joins TRBV3-1 to TRBJ2-1; TRBD2 agrees at 7 bases. Losses at the gene ends were 3 bases for V and 3 bases for J; bases not matched to a gene: 8. Germline-derived CDR1 and CDR2 are LGHDT and YNNKEL (reference sequence). This CDR3 comprises 16 residues. In DNA form, the CDR3 reads TGTGCCAGCAGCCATCGCCCGGGGAGGGACTACAATGAGCAGTTCTTC. The encoded protein is CASSHRPGRDYNEQFF.

This clonotype was observed a few times. The rearrangement uses TRBV12-3 or TRBV12-4 and TRBJ2-3; D remains ambiguous. The CDR3 contains 13 residues. Between the trimmed V and J ends, which lost 6 bases and 2 bases, there was a span of 9 bases. As DNA, the CDR3 is TGTGCCAGCAGAGCCGACAACACAGATACGCAGTATTTT. As protein: CASRADNTDTQYF.

V and J are TRBV5-1 and TRBJ2-4, with TRBD2 identical over 10 bases. The V gene end was trimmed by 4 bases and the J gene end by 13 bases; junction bases not matched to a gene: 8. CDR3 length: 13 amino acids. In germline, CDR1 is SGHRS, CDR2 YFSETQ. The CDR3 region has the DNA TGCGCCAGCAGCCTCCAGCGGGAGGGGGAGCAGTACTTC. This encodes CASSLQREGEQYF.

This clonotype showed up just a few times. The chain recombines TRBV15 with TRBJ2-3; perhaps TRBD2 as D (6 bases). The CDR3 is made up of 15 amino acids. V dropped 3 bases and J dropped 0 bases, with 10 bases sitting between them. Germline CDR1 is LNHNV and CDR2 is YYDKDF (reference sequence). DNA for the CDR3: TGTGCCACCAGCAGTCGAGGGACTAGCACAGATACGCAGTATTTT. As protein: CATSSRGTSTDTQYF.

This rearrangement joins TRBV27 to TRBJ2-5; no definite D call. The CDR3 loop spans 10 amino acids. CDR1 is MNHEY and CDR2 is SMNVEV in the germline V gene (reference sequence). V gave up 7 bases and J gave up 4 bases, with 4 bases separating them. The CDR3 nucleotides read TGTGCCAGCATTAGAGAGACCCAGTACTTC. It codes for CASIRETQYF.

This clonotype appeared a few times. The chain joins TRBV28 to TRBJ2-7, with D possibly matching TRBD1 (5 bases). CDR3 length: 17 amino acids. Trimming took off 5 bases at V and 3 bases at J, with 23 bases between the two ends. Germline V gives CDR1 MDHEN, CDR2 SYDVKM. The CDR3 DNA sequence: TGTGCCAGCAGTCTGGACCTACCTTCGGACATCGTCTACGAGCAGTACTTC. The encoded protein is CASSLDLPSDIVYEQYF.

This clonotype showed up just a few times. J is TRBJ2-5 and V is TRBV3-1; 7 nucleotides align to TRBD1. The DNA matches TRBJ2-7 better at its end, which makes the J call doubtful. CDR3 length equals 15 residues. Germline values: CDR1 LGHDT, CDR2 YNNKEL (reference sequence). Written as DNA, the CDR3 is TGTGCCAGCAGCCAAAGGGGACAGCGTACTTACGAGCAGTACTTC. Protein: CASSQRGQRTYEQYF.

J is TRBJ2-1 and V is TRBV6-5; D remains unclear. The germline V and J ends were trimmed by 5 bases and 8 bases, with 10 bases remaining between them. CDR1 is MNHEY and CDR2 is SVGAGI in the germline V gene. The CDR3 totals 12 residues. CDR3 sequence reads: CASSTAGYEQFF. DNA for the CDR3: TGTGCCAGCAGTACAGCAGGTTATGAGCAGTTCTTC.

The gene calls are TRBV6-6 and TRBJ1-4, with 8 bases lining up with TRBD1. J gave up 8 bases and V 4 bases, and 6 bases lay outside the gene matches. This CDR3 spans 14 amino acids. The germline V gene has CDR1 MNHNY and CDR2 SVGAGI (reference sequence). The CDR3 DNA reads as TGTGCCAGCAGTTCCGGGACAGGAAAGGAAAAACTGTTTTTT. Translating it yields CASSSGTGKEKLFF.

This clonotype was found a few times. The chain uses TRBV28 and TRBJ2-5; TRBD1 might be the D (6 bases). This CDR3 comprises 14 residues. Germline V gives CDR1 MDHEN, CDR2 SYDVKM. Trimming shortened V by 6 bases and J by 4 bases, and 15 bases separated the two germline ends. This CDR3 is CASRAGHRVETQYF. CDR3 sequence (DNA): TGTGCCAGCAGGGCTGGACACAGGGTAGAGACCCAGTACTTC.

The rearrangement links TRBV2 to TRBJ2-7; 7 bases fit TRBD1. Per germline, CDR1 SNHLY and CDR2 FYNNEI. The CDR3 contains 15 residues. With V trimmed by 10 bases and J by 2 bases, 14 bases remained unmatched. The chain's CDR3 is CAILLTGKSTYEQYF. The CDR3 DNA reads as TGTGCCATCCTTCTGACAGGGAAATCCACCTACGAGCAGTACTTC.

V and J are TRBV10-1 and TRBJ2-7; TRBD2 is a possible D gene (5 bases). The CDR3 is 15 residues long. Germline V CDR1 and CDR2: WNHNN, SYGVQD (reference sequence). V was shortened by 6 bases and J by 5 bases, with 20 bases between the two germline ends. CDR3 sequence (DNA): TGCGCCAGCAGCGCGCATCGGGAAGTCGACCACGAGCAGTACTTC. This gives the protein CASSAHREVDHEQYF.

This clonotype was detected only a few times. In DNA, the CDR3 is TGTGCCAGCGGACTGGCGGGAGTAGGAACAGATACGCAGTATTTT. It encodes CASGLAGVGTDTQYF. The gene calls are TRBV28 and TRBJ2-3; 7 bases line up with TRBD2. V lost 8 bases and J lost 3; bases outside the gene matches: 11. The CDR3 runs to 15 residues. The germline V gene encodes CDR1 MDHEN and CDR2 SYDVKM.